Shown below are 6 T cell receptor beta chains from a single sample sequenced in a study of tumor and adjacent non-tumor tissue in lung cancer. The library came from three nested PCR rounds adapted from ARM-PCR protocols. TCRdb processed the multiplex PCR reads anew with MiXCR; each CDR3 protein has one entry. This table has 70,000 to 90,000 distinct CDR3 sequences, roughly 80% appearing once. RNA was extracted from bulk tissue without any cell sorting. Distant lung tissue was collected more than 3 cm away from the tumor edge. Sequencing used distant non-tumor lung tissue. The receptors were sampled from a man in his 60s with non-small cell lung cancer.

This clonotype was seen a single time. A single base separates this from a much larger clone, so it may be a read error. This rearrangement joins TRBV12-3 or TRBV12-4 to TRBJ1-2; D gene uncertain. V lost 6 bases and J 8 bases, leaving 19 bases between the germline ends. CDR3 length: 14 amino acids. The CDR3 sequence: CASSPNGEIGGYTF. The CDR3 coding sequence is TGTGCCAGCAGCCCCAACGGGGAGATCGGGGGCTACACCTTC.

As regards this clonotype: This clone may be a read error of a much larger clone one base away. The chain is built from TRBV20-1 and TRBJ2-3; tentative D call: TRBD2 (5 bases). CDR1 is DFQATT and CDR2 is SNEGSKA in the germline V gene (reference sequence). The V and J ends lost 5 bases and 2 bases respectively, with 17 bases between them. This CDR3 spans 15 amino acids. The CDR3 coding sequence is TGCAGTGCTCGCGACGAGGGAGCGACCACAGATACGCAGTATTTT. Protein sequence: CSARDEGATTDTQYF.

To note about this clonotype: The CDR3 does not close with the conserved phenylalanine or tryptophan, likely indicating a read error. This rearrangement joins TRBV6-1 to TRBJ2-2; D possibly corresponds to TRBD1 (6 bases). From germline, CDR1 is MNHNS and CDR2 SASEGT. The CDR3 is made up of 15 amino acids. Written as DNA, the CDR3 is TGTGTCAGCAGTGTCAGGGGTGGTGAGACCGGGGAGCTGTTTTCT. Its protein is CVSSVRGGETGELFS.

For this clonotype: With a much larger clone just one base away, this may be a read error. The chain links TRBV20-1 to TRBJ1-1; no reliable D call. V shed 0 bases and J shed 7 bases, with 15 bases lying between them. Germline CDR1 is DFQATT and CDR2 is SNEGSKA (reference sequence). The CDR3 loop spans 14 amino acids. This CDR3 reads CSARDPNSGSEAFF. The DNA for the CDR3 is TGCAGTGCTAGAGATCCGAATTCGGGCAGTGAAGCTTTCTTT.

The V call is TRBV20-1, the J call TRBJ2-1, with 10 bases lining up with TRBD1. Germline V lookup: CDR1 DFQATT, CDR2 SNEGSKA (reference sequence). The CDR3 is 12 residues long. The CDR3 protein is CDARTGGNEQFF. For the CDR3, the DNA is TGCGATGCTAGGACAGGGGGGAATGAGCAGTTCTTC.

The sample holds a few counts of this clonotype. CDR3 coding DNA: TGTGCCATCGGGGCGGAGGCTAGCGGGAGTCGGCTATACACAGATACGCAGTATTTT. It translates to CAIGAEASGSRLYTDTQYF. V is TRBV10-3 and J is TRBJ2-3; 10 bases map to TRBD2. V shed 8 bases and J 2 bases; nucleotides not matched to a gene: 19. This CDR3 contains 19 residues. Germline CDR1 and CDR2: ENHRY and SYGVKD.